A selection of T cell receptor beta chains follows, all from one sample in a study of OX40 agonist ivuxolimab in advanced cancers. Assay: immunoSEQ multiplex PCR; the TCRdb copy retains only in-frame clones and omits some. The sample holds around 15,000 clones, about 80% seen once. Sequencing used CD4+ or CD8+ T cells sorted from blood, obtained in a trial of the OX40 agonist ivuxolimab. These receptors came from an adult with an advanced solid tumor such as melanoma, head and neck, liver or kidney cancer. Each CDR3 is given without its conserved first and last residue. The order of the fields is V gene, CDR3 protein.

V gene: TRBV7-9
CDR3 protein: ASRMTGGNSGELF

V gene: TRBV15
CDR3 protein: ATSKLETGPSTDTQY

V gene: TRBV19
CDR3 protein: ASSIRGAPNQPQH

V gene: TRBV7-9
CDR3 protein: ASSFLGINEAF

V gene: TRBV7-2
CDR3 protein: ASSPRLQEQY

V gene: TRBV7-7
CDR3 protein: ASSLDSYGYT

V gene: TRBV10-2
CDR3 protein: ASLGLAGNNEQF

V gene: TRBV6-4
CDR3 protein: ASSDGLAGYNEQF

V gene: TRBV6-5
CDR3 protein: ASSNSGPTGELF

V gene: TRBV25-1
CDR3 protein: ASSEIAVSANSYNEQF

V gene: TRBV5-1
CDR3 protein: ASSWTSVDGANVLT

V gene: TRBV30
CDR3 protein: AWSPLGGSYEQY

V gene: TRBV29-1
CDR3 protein: SVIATGTGRSEQF

V gene: TRBV29-1
CDR3 protein: SVDGLANTRNEQF

V gene: TRBV5-4
CDR3 protein: ASRSDRGYT

V gene: TRBV2
CDR3 protein: ASSDAGMSSYNSPLH

V gene: TRBV9
CDR3 protein: ASSVNSNTQY

V gene: TRBV7-9
CDR3 protein: ASSLAIEGAF

V gene: TRBV6-5
CDR3 protein: ASSYDQAKTQY

V gene: TRBV19
CDR3 protein: ASTGTGDEKLF

V gene: TRBV7-8
CDR3 protein: ASSLARRGPGELF

V gene: TRBV5-8
CDR3 protein: ASSAPWVGRAYEQY

V gene: TRBV6-4
CDR3 protein: ASSGDSFNEQF

V gene: TRBV11-2
CDR3 protein: ASSLDRNAEQF

V gene: TRBV4-3
CDR3 protein: ASSQDVADNEKLF

V gene: TRBV28
CDR3 protein: ASSKGYTEAF

V gene: TRBV6-1
CDR3 protein: ASSAHGGGWSDYEQY

V gene: TRBV9
CDR3 protein: ASSVRASGSQNEQF

V gene: TRBV27
CDR3 protein: ASSLGTSGSWNEQF

V gene: TRBV5-6
CDR3 protein: ASSAGGELF

V gene: TRBV10-3
CDR3 protein: AISEGGRIANTGELF

V gene: TRBV5-1
CDR3 protein: ASSVGANEQY

V gene: TRBV7-9
CDR3 protein: ASSLIGTGAYNEQF

V gene: TRBV11-2
CDR3 protein: ASSLYGNTEAF

V gene: TRBV7-9
CDR3 protein: ASSILAGVTGELF

V gene: TRBV28
CDR3 protein: ASRGLSYNSPLH

V gene: TRBV25-1
CDR3 protein: ASSAGFTQY

V gene: TRBV28
CDR3 protein: ASSKYREDNNSPLH

V gene: TRBV27
CDR3 protein: ASSLLSNQPQH

V gene: TRBV29-1
CDR3 protein: SVEEARGGDEQY

V gene: TRBV5-4
CDR3 protein: ASSLGALPSKQY

V gene: TRBV7-9
CDR3 protein: ASRGMNTEAF

V gene: TRBV30
CDR3 protein: AWGKVENQPQH

V gene: TRBV6-5
CDR3 protein: ASSYSLDSAYEQY

V gene: TRBV27
CDR3 protein: ASMTSAGVAAGYT

V gene: TRBV4-1
CDR3 protein: ASSQGAGAEGNQPQH

V gene: TRBV7-9
CDR3 protein: ASSSDSDSNQPQH

V gene: TRBV7-7
CDR3 protein: ASSRRDSLYNEQF

V gene: TRBV5-1
CDR3 protein: ASSPELAGGTDTQY

V gene: TRBV7-6
CDR3 protein: ASSSSGRAYEQY

V gene: TRBV27
CDR3 protein: ASSAAGEQF

V gene: TRBV7-6
CDR3 protein: ANPGLARVTYNEQF

V gene: TRBV7-8
CDR3 protein: ASSPRGANTGELF

V gene: TRBV28
CDR3 protein: ASSLNWGSNEQF

V gene: TRBV7-6
CDR3 protein: ASSLQHRGQTYEQY